The present T cell receptor (beta chain) was sequenced within a study of pediatric ulcerative colitis. Study-wide findings and caveats: Compared with controls, ulcerative colitis showed greater blood-rectum clone sharing.

The assay was run at survey level. Up to 500,000 reads were sequenced per sample. Sequencing used immunoSEQ multiplex PCR; TCRdb keeps in-frame clones, though not all of them. This sample has roughly 60,000 clones; 85% to 90% occur once, and the top ten carry nearly 1.5%. The CDR3 is made up of 14 amino acids. Comment on this clone: Antigen specificity is unknown.

The source is a boy younger than 18 who was a control in a study of pediatric ulcerative colitis. Sequencing input: blood. This chain connects TRBV21-1 to TRBJ1-2. TRBV21-1 is a listed pseudogene. The CDR3 region is CASSSENAGNGYTF. CDR3 in DNA: TGTGCCAGCAGCTCCGAAAATGCTGGGAATGGCTACACCTTC.